These 20 T cell receptor beta chains were all obtained from the same sample, sequenced in a study of Ad26.COV2.S vaccination and SARS-CoV-2 variants. Noted treatment: over 15 received Ad26.COV2.S at low or high dose, single or two shots; about 5 received placebo; per-sample allocation not given. Day 63 after the first vaccine or placebo injection was the time point for sampling. Some clones are missing from TCRdb's copy, which holds only in-frame ones; the method was immunoSEQ multiplex PCR. This table holds about 680,000 clones, more than 80% found once. The sequenced sample was peripheral blood, obtained in a trial of Ad26.COV2.S vaccine versus placebo. The receptors derive from a person between 18 and 59 years old who received the Ad26.COV2.S COVID-19 vaccine or a placebo.

The rearrangement joins TRBV29-1 to TRBJ2-7, with 9 bases lining up with TRBD2. The CDR3 extends over 15 amino acids. V shed 4 bases and J 0 bases; nucleotides not matched to a gene: 7. Germline loops: CDR1 SQVTM, CDR2 ANQGSEA. CDR3: CSVGGLAGISYEQYF. CDR3 in DNA: TGCAGCGTTGGGGGGCTAGCGGGAATCTCCTACGAGCAGTACTTC.

The chain recombines TRBV15 with TRBJ2-2; D remains unclear. Per the germline V gene, CDR1 is LNHNV and CDR2 is YYDKDF (reference sequence). V was clipped by 0 bases and J by 2 bases, with 10 bases between them. The length of the CDR3 is 16 residues. The CDR3, as DNA: TGTGCCACCAGCAGAGAAGGACGACTCAACACCGGGGAGCTGTTTTTT. Amino acids: CATSREGRLNTGELFF.

The chain employs TRBV3-1 (or the pseudogene TRBV3-2) and TRBJ2-7; 11 bases agree with TRBD2. This CDR3 is built from 16 residues. V shed 2 bases and J 4 bases; nucleotides not matched to a gene: 7. From germline, CDR1 is LGHDT and CDR2 YNNKEL (reference sequence). The CDR3 DNA follows: TGTGCCAGCAGCCAACCTCGGACTAGCGGGTCGTACGAGCAGTACTTC. Translating it yields CASSQPRTSGSYEQYF.

This clone was recorded only once. The CDR3 loop reads CASSQGSLRGYTF. CDR3 in DNA: TGTGCCAGCAGTCAGGGATCCCTTAGGGGCTACACCTTC. The chain recombines TRBV27 with TRBJ1-2, with D perhaps matching TRBD1 (5 bases). V was shortened by 5 bases and J by 8 bases, with 15 bases between the two germline ends. This CDR3 region has 13 residues. Germline-derived CDR1 and CDR2 are MNHEY and SMNVEV (reference sequence).

The CDR3 region is CASSGGRGQNTEAFF. CDR3 DNA: TGTGCCAGCAGCGGGGGGAGAGGACAGAACACTGAAGCTTTCTTT. The V call is TRBV21-1, the J call TRBJ1-1. TRBV21-1 is deemed a pseudogene. This CDR3 is built from 15 residues.

The chain employs TRBV29-1 and TRBJ1-3; possible D gene TRBD1, 6 bases. The CDR3 covers 14 residues. Germline values: CDR1 SQVTM, CDR2 ANQGSEA. The V end was cut by 3 bases, the J end by 3 bases, with 12 bases between. The CDR3 DNA follows: TGCAGCGTTGACCCTACAGGGAATGGAAACACCATATATTTT. Its protein is CSVDPTGNGNTIYF.

The chain joins TRBV6-1 to TRBJ1-3, with TRBD1 as a possible D gene (6 bases). V was cut by 3 bases and J by 0 bases, with 12 bases left in between. The CDR3 extends over 16 amino acids. Germline-derived CDR1 and CDR2 are MNHNS and SASEGT. CDR3 in DNA: TGTGCCAGCAGTGACGTTGGGACAACCTCTGGAAACACCATATATTTT. This sequence encodes CASSDVGTTSGNTIYF.

CDR3 protein: CAINRAAGNEQFF. The CDR3 coding sequence is TGTGCCATCAATAGGGCCGCAGGGAATGAGCAGTTCTTC. V and J are TRBV10-3 and TRBJ2-1; TRBD1 is a possible D gene (5 bases). The V gene lost 7 bases and the J gene lost 7 bases, with 14 bases spanning the gap. From germline, CDR1 is ENHRY and CDR2 SYGVKD. The CDR3 contains 13 residues.

The CDR3 DNA is TGTGCCAGCAGCAAGAGCGGGGGCCAGGGGTACGAGCAGTACTTC. Encoded protein: CASSKSGGQGYEQYF. The chain couples TRBV7-2 to TRBJ2-7; 8 positions agree with TRBD2. The CDR3 sequence is 15 residues long. Germline values: CDR1 SGHTA, CDR2 FQGNSA. The ends lost 5 bases at V and 4 bases at J; junction bases unmatched: 10.

The chain's CDR3 is CASSTLSTGRAFF. CDR3 DNA sequence: TGTGCCAGCAGCACCCTTTCGACAGGTAGAGCTTTCTTT. The V gene is TRBV9, the J gene TRBJ1-1; a possible D gene is TRBD1 (6 bases). Germline CDR1 and CDR2: SGDLS and YYNGEE. V was trimmed by 4 bases and J by 10 bases, leaving 17 bases between them. The CDR3 has 13 residues. Full variable domain (remainder filled in from reference TRBV9 and TRBJ1-1): DSGVTQTPKHLITATGQRVTLRCSPRSGDLSVYWYQQSLDQGLQFLIQYYNGEERAKGNILERFSAQQFPDLHSELNLSSLELGDSALYFCASSTLSTGRAFFGQGTRLTVV.

The CDR3 DNA reads as TGTGCCAGCAGCTCTAGACAGGGGATCGATTCACCCCTCCACTTT. Translating gives CASSSRQGIDSPLHF. The rearrangement uses TRBV7-2 and TRBJ1-6, with 8 nucleotides matching TRBD1. Trimming took 4 bases from V and 8 from J; bases not matched to a gene: 7. CDR3 length equals 15 residues. The germline V gene encodes CDR1 SGHTA and CDR2 FQGNSA.

This clone was found a few times. The chain joins TRBV6-6 to TRBJ1-5; D ambiguous. There are 11 residues in the CDR3. Germline values: CDR1 MNHNY, CDR2 SVGAGI (reference sequence). V lost 4 bases and J lost 7, with 5 bases in between. CDR3 coding DNA: TGTGCCAGCAGTTCCCAACAGCCCCAGCATTTT. This translates into CASSSQQPQHF.

V and J are TRBV7-2 and TRBJ2-7, with D uncertain. CDR1 is SGHTA and CDR2 is FQGNSA in the germline V gene. The V end lost 1 base, the J end lost 7 bases, and 11 bases lay between the germline ends. The CDR3 consists of 13 residues. The CDR3 DNA sequence: TGTGCCAGCAGCTTAGACCGCGGTAGGGAGCAGTACTTC. It is translated as CASSLDRGREQYF.

The genes are TRBV6-5 and TRBJ1-4; the match to TRBD1 covers 7 bases. With 5 bases clipped from V and 5 bases from J, the junction kept 2 bases outside the gene matches. The CDR3 contains 13 residues. Germline CDR1 and CDR2: MNHEY and SVGAGI. The CDR3 nucleotides read TGTGCCAGCAGTAGGACAGGCAATGAAAAACTGTTTTTT. Amino acid sequence: CASSRTGNEKLFF.

The gene calls are TRBV23-1 and TRBJ2-7; 9 bases are a match to TRBD1. TRBV23-1 is an ORF; its function is uncertain. CDR3 length: 16 amino acids. Losses at the gene ends were 4 bases for V and 2 bases for J; bases not matched to a gene: 9. The CDR3 DNA reads as TGCGCCAGCAGTCCACGGTGGGGGACAGGGCCCTACGAGCAGTACTTC. It encodes CASSPRWGTGPYEQYF.

The J gene is TRBJ1-2, the V gene TRBV27, with 7 nucleotides matching TRBD1. The CDR3 has 13 amino acids. The V segment lost 3 bases and the J segment 5 bases; nucleotides outside the gene matches: 3. The germline V gene has CDR1 MNHEY and CDR2 SMNVEV (reference sequence). CDR3 protein: CASSLGQRYGYTF. The CDR3 DNA follows: TGTGCCAGCAGTTTGGGACAGAGGTATGGCTACACCTTC.

The V and J genes are TRBV6-4 and TRBJ1-3, with D possibly TRBD1 on 6 matching bases. Germline CDR1 is MRHNA and CDR2 is SNTAGT. V was shortened by 7 bases and J by 2 bases, with 27 bases between the two germline ends. This CDR3 spans 19 amino acids. CDR3 sequence: CASTRGGGIRGQAGNTIYF. The CDR3 DNA sequence: TGTGCCAGCACCCGAGGTGGGGGCATTCGGGGGCAAGCTGGAAACACCATATATTTT.

This clone came up once. The V call is TRBV19, the J call TRBJ2-3, with D possibly being TRBD2 (7 bases). The germline CDR1 and CDR2 sequences are LNHDA and SQIVND (reference sequence). The CDR3 spans 16 residues. The V end was cut by 3 bases, the J end by 3 bases, with 16 bases between. The chain's CDR3 is CASSILEGGRTDTQYF. The CDR3, as DNA: TGTGCCAGTAGTATTTTGGAGGGGGGGCGTACAGATACGCAGTATTTT.

The chain has TRBV29-1 and TRBJ2-2; 8 positions agree with TRBD1. The CDR3 consists of 14 residues. V lost 5 bases to trimming and J lost 1 base; unmatched junction nucleotides: 3. The germline V gene encodes CDR1 SQVTM and CDR2 ANQGSEA. The CDR3 protein is CSVTGTGNTGELFF. Here the CDR3 DNA reads TGCAGCGTTACCGGGACAGGGAACACCGGGGAGCTGTTTTTT.

The rearrangement joins TRBV7-9 to TRBJ2-7; D gene ambiguous. This CDR3 contains 13 residues. Per germline, CDR1 SEHNR and CDR2 FQNEAQ (reference sequence). V was shortened by 3 bases and J by 1 base, with 7 bases between the two germline ends. Written as DNA, the CDR3 is TGTGCCAGCAGCTTTACCGATTCCTACGAGCAGTACTTC. Residues: CASSFTDSYEQYF.